The 31 T cell receptor beta chains listed next were all sequenced from one sample in a study of control samples from healthy donors and cancer patients. Only in-frame clones appear in the TCRdb table, and some are missing; sequencing was by immunoSEQ multiplex PCR. The sample carries approximately 120,000 clones, roughly nine tenths recorded once. Material for sequencing was blood. These receptors were collected from a human donor in good health. The donor label of this sample is uncertain.

The rearrangement uses TRBV5-6 and TRBJ1-5; D might be TRBD1 (6 bases). The CDR3 loop spans 14 amino acids. From germline, CDR1 is SGHDT and CDR2 YYEEEE. V was clipped by 0 bases and J by 4 bases, with 8 bases between them. The CDR3 bases are TGTGCCAGCAGCTTGGGACAGGAAAATCAGCCCCAGCATTTT. Translating gives CASSLGQENQPQHF.

This clone occurred once. The chain carries TRBV12-3 or TRBV12-4 and TRBJ1-1, with a possible D match to TRBD1 (5 bases). The CDR3 is made up of 11 amino acids. V was shortened by 6 bases and J by 11 bases, with 13 bases between the two germline ends. For the CDR3, the DNA is TGTGCCAGCAGCGCAGGGCTTAGGGCTTTCTTT. It encodes CASSAGLRAFF.

This sequence joins TRBV5-1 and TRBJ2-1; TRBD1 is a possible D gene (5 bases). CDR1 is SGHRS, CDR2 YFSETQ, per germline. The CDR3 is made up of 20 amino acids. Trimming cost V 0 bases and J 0 bases, with 22 bases left between them. The CDR3 region has the DNA TGCGCCAGCAGCTTGGATGGATCGAGCAGGGCAAACCCCTCCTACAATGAGCAGTTCTTC. Amino acids: CASSLDGSSRANPSYNEQFF.

The CDR3, as DNA: TGTGCCAGCAGTCCCCGGGACAGGCCTAACCGTGAAGCTTTCTTT. It is translated as CASSPRDRPNREAFF. The chain couples TRBV6-6 to TRBJ1-1; 8 bases line up with TRBD1. Germline CDR1 reads MNHNY; CDR2 reads SVGAGI (reference sequence). The junction had 12 bases not matched to a gene; V was cut back by 5 bases and J by 7 bases. The CDR3 length is 15 residues.

To note about this clone: At the DNA level, this CDR3 is encoded by other sequences in the same sample as well. The CDR3 region is CASSLRGSTEAFF. The CDR3 DNA follows: TGTGCCAGCAGCCTGAGGGGCTCTACTGAAGCTTTCTTT. The chain links TRBV12-3 or TRBV12-4 to TRBJ1-1; perhaps TRBD1 as D (5 bases). V lost 6 bases and J lost 5, with 13 bases in between. This CDR3 is built from 13 residues.

The chain carries TRBV6-5 and TRBJ2-3, with D perhaps TRBD2 (6 bases). CDR1 is MNHEY and CDR2 is SVGAGI in the germline V gene. There are 15 residues in the CDR3. The germline V and J ends were trimmed by 6 bases and 7 bases, with 20 bases remaining between them. The CDR3 reads CASSLYGGPANTQYF. The CDR3 region has the DNA TGTGCCAGCAGCCTTTACGGGGGACCCGCCAATACGCAGTATTTT.

The chain links TRBV6-5 to TRBJ2-1; D is tentatively TRBD1 or TRBD2 (5 bases each). The CDR3 covers 14 residues. Germline V CDR1 and CDR2: MNHEY, SVGAGI. V was pared by 0 bases and J by 5 bases, with 8 bases between. This chain's CDR3 is CASSYSGRNNEQFF. The CDR3, as DNA: TGTGCCAGCAGTTACTCGGGACGCAACAATGAGCAGTTCTTC.

The chain couples TRBV28 to TRBJ1-1; no reliable D call. Germline lookup yields CDR1 MDHEN and CDR2 SYDVKM. The CDR3 spans 13 residues. The V gene lost 6 bases and the J gene lost 2 bases, with 10 bases spanning the gap. CDR3 residues: CASSLTLNTEAFF. In DNA, the CDR3 is TGTGCCAGCAGCCTTACCTTAAACACTGAAGCTTTCTTT.

The CDR3 DNA sequence: TGTGCCAGCAGGGGCCGTCGTGAGCAGTTCTTC. Its protein product is CASRGRREQFF. This chain links TRBV6-5 with TRBJ2-1; D is uncertain. The CDR3 is 11 residues long. Germline V lookup: CDR1 MNHEY, CDR2 SVGAGI. The germline V and J ends were trimmed by 6 bases and 9 bases, with 9 bases remaining between them.

The sample holds one count of this clone. The chain recombines TRBV18 with TRBJ2-6, with D unclear. CDR1 and CDR2 from the germline V gene are KGHSH and LQKENI. V was shortened by 8 bases and J by 2 bases, with 16 bases between the two germline ends. The CDR3 is 16 residues long. The CDR3 DNA follows: TGTGCCAGCGCCCCCAACCAGATGACTGGGGCCAACGTCCTGACTTTC. Translating gives CASAPNQMTGANVLTF.

The chain has TRBV3-1 (or the pseudogene TRBV3-2) and TRBJ1-2; 10 bases line up with TRBD1. Trimming cost V 6 bases and J 5 bases; bases outside gene matches: 6. Germline loops: CDR1 LGHDT, CDR2 YNNKEL (reference sequence). The length of the CDR3 is 14 residues. CDR3 DNA: TGTGCCAGCAGGTCGACAGGGGGCTTGTATGGCTACACCTTC. This gives the protein CASRSTGGLYGYTF.

The CDR3, as DNA: TGTGCCAGCAGCTTAGATACAGCGGGGGGGAATGAGCAGTTCTTC. Translated: CASSLDTAGGNEQFF. The rearrangement links TRBV7-6 to TRBJ2-1; TRBD2 matches at 10 bases. The CDR3 has 15 residues. The germline V gene has CDR1 SGHVS and CDR2 FNYEAQ. V was pared by 1 base and J by 7 bases, with 4 bases of the junction left unmatched.

V usage is TRBV5-1 and J usage is TRBJ1-4; D perhaps matches TRBD1 (6 bases). Germline V gene sequence: CDR1 SGHRS, CDR2 YFSETQ. V lost 0 bases, J lost 5 bases, and 14 bases lay in between. This CDR3 region has 16 residues. CDR3 coding DNA: TGCGCCAGCAGCTTGGCCCCGGGACAAGGGAATGAAAAACTGTTTTTT. Protein: CASSLAPGQGNEKLFF.

On this clone itself: Other nucleotide sequences in the sample specify the same CDR3. V is TRBV12-3 or TRBV12-4 and J is TRBJ2-5; D is undetermined. V lost 3 bases to trimming and J lost 5 bases, with 4 bases between them. The CDR3 covers 11 residues. CDR3: CASSLGETQYF. The CDR3 region has the DNA TGTGCCAGCAGTTTGGGGGAGACCCAGTACTTC.

CDR3 DNA: TGTGCCAGCAGTCTAAAGGTTGCGACGGGAGCTTTCTTT. Protein sequence: CASSLKVATGAFF. The chain couples TRBV6-5 to TRBJ1-1; D is uncertain. The CDR3 consists of 13 residues. The germline CDR1 and CDR2 sequences are MNHEY and SVGAGI. V was trimmed by 5 bases and J by 10 bases, leaving 17 bases between them.

The chain carries TRBV7-3 and TRBJ2-3; D is perhaps TRBD2 (6 bases). CDR3 size: 15 residues. Germline V CDR1 and CDR2: SGHTA, FQGTGA. The ends were cut back, 3 bases at V and 1 base at J, with 11 bases in the middle. The CDR3 loop reads CASSFLPGGTDTQYF. Here the CDR3 DNA reads TGTGCCAGCAGCTTTCTGCCGGGGGGCACAGATACGCAGTATTTT.

J is TRBJ1-4 and V is TRBV7-2; weak D call: TRBD1 (5 bases). CDR1 SGHTA and CDR2 FQGNSA come from the germline V gene. Trimming stripped 3 bases from V and 5 bases from J, with 7 bases between. The length of the CDR3 is 13 residues. CDR3 loop: CASSLNRNEKLFF. CDR3 DNA: TGTGCCAGCAGCTTGAACAGGAATGAAAAACTGTTTTTT.

The chain uses TRBV5-1 and TRBJ2-1; TRBD2 matches 14 bases. The CDR3 runs to 17 residues. V was pared by 4 bases and J by 7 bases, with 10 bases of the junction left unmatched. Germline V gives CDR1 SGHRS, CDR2 YFSETQ. CDR3 residues: CASSPVTSGGAGNEQFF. CDR3 nucleotide sequence: TGCGCCAGCAGCCCGGTGACTAGCGGGGGGGCCGGGAATGAGCAGTTCTTC.

V usage is TRBV7-3 and J usage is TRBJ1-2; 7 bases are a match to TRBD1. The CDR3 has 13 residues. With V trimmed by 5 bases and J by 8 bases, 8 bases remained unmatched. Germline CDR1 reads SGHTA; CDR2 reads FQGTGA. In DNA form, the CDR3 reads TGTGCCAGCAGCGATACAGGGGCACAAGGCTACACCTTC. It specifies CASSDTGAQGYTF.

The rearrangement uses TRBV7-2 and TRBJ1-5; 7 bases agree with TRBD1. Germline loops: CDR1 SGHTA, CDR2 FQGNSA. Trimming removed 5 bases from V and 6 bases from J; junction bases left unmatched: 7. The length of the CDR3 is 14 residues. CDR3 nucleotides: TGTGCCAGCAGCCTGACAGGGTGGGGTCAGCCCCAGCATTTT. It yields the protein CASSLTGWGQPQHF.

Here the CDR3 DNA reads TGTGCCAGCAGTTTATCGATGGGACAGGGGTTCACCTACGAGCAGTACTTC. Translating gives CASSLSMGQGFTYEQYF. The rearrangement joins TRBV27 to TRBJ2-7, with TRBD1 matching 10 bases. This CDR3 has 17 residues. Per the germline V gene, CDR1 is MNHEY and CDR2 is SMNVEV (reference sequence). With V trimmed by 0 bases and J by 2 bases, 7 bases remained unmatched.

The gene calls are TRBV6-5 and TRBJ2-7, with D unresolved. The CDR3 is 13 amino acids. Germline values: CDR1 MNHEY, CDR2 SVGAGI. The V gene lost 5 bases and the J gene lost 0 bases, with 8 bases spanning the gap. CDR3 region: CASSQRLSYEQYF. The CDR3 region has the DNA TGTGCCAGCAGTCAGAGGCTCTCCTACGAGCAGTACTTC.

This sequence joins TRBV6-1 and TRBJ1-5; D uncertain. The CDR3 length is 14 residues. V lost 0 bases and J 8 bases, leaving 11 bases between the germline ends. CDR1 is MNHNS, CDR2 SASEGT, per germline. Written as DNA, the CDR3 is TGTGCCAGCAGTGAAGCGGAGGAAACAAAGCCCCAGCATTTT. Residues: CASSEAEETKPQHF.

The sample holds a few counts of this clone. The genes are TRBV10-3 and TRBJ2-1; the match to TRBD1 covers 8 bases. The CDR3 runs 15 residues. Per the germline V gene, CDR1 is ENHRY and CDR2 is SYGVKD. Trimming removed 8 bases from V and 4 bases from J; junction bases left unmatched: 10. The CDR3: CAIGPGQEKYNEQFF. The CDR3 DNA reads as TGTGCCATCGGCCCGGGACAGGAGAAATACAATGAGCAGTTCTTC.

The chain recombines TRBV12-3 or TRBV12-4 with TRBJ2-3; 10 nucleotides line up with TRBD2. The V segment lost 8 bases and the J segment 1 base; nucleotides outside the gene matches: 0. The CDR3 spans 13 residues. The CDR3 nucleotides read TGTGCCAGCGGGACTAGCGGCACAGATACGCAGTATTTT. It encodes CASGTSGTDTQYF.

The chain employs TRBV7-2 and TRBJ2-7; D call uncertain. The CDR3 loop spans 14 amino acids. The germline V gene encodes CDR1 SGHTA and CDR2 FQGNSA. Trimming took off 6 bases at V and 2 bases at J, with 14 bases between the two ends. DNA of the CDR3: TGTGCCAGCAGACAGTCAGCGACGACCTACGAGCAGTACGTC. It yields the protein CASRQSATTYEQYV.

This chain uses TRBV20-1 with TRBJ2-7; D not resolved. Per the germline V gene, CDR1 is DFQATT and CDR2 is SNEGSKA (reference sequence). V dropped 3 bases and J dropped 0 bases, with 12 bases sitting between them. CDR3 length equals 14 residues. The CDR3 protein is CSASRVGYSYEQYF. The CDR3 coding sequence is TGCAGTGCTAGTCGGGTCGGTTACTCCTACGAGCAGTACTTC.

This sequence joins TRBV7-3 and TRBJ2-1; 10 nucleotides match TRBD2. CDR3 size: 15 residues. Looked up from germline, CDR1 is SGHTA and CDR2 is FQGTGA. The junction had 7 bases not matched to a gene; V was cut back by 5 bases and J by 6 bases. CDR3 nucleotides: TGTGCCAGCAGCGTTAGCGGGGGGCCGCGCAATGAGCAGTTCTTC. Translated: CASSVSGGPRNEQFF.

The V and J genes are TRBV14 and TRBJ1-3; D uncertain. Germline values: CDR1 SGHDN, CDR2 FVKESK. The CDR3 is made up of 16 amino acids. V dropped 5 bases and J dropped 2 bases, with 16 bases sitting between them. The CDR3 spells CASSSGHEGTGNTIYF. CDR3 sequence (DNA): TGTGCCAGCAGCTCCGGGCACGAGGGTACTGGAAACACCATATATTTT.

The genes are TRBV5-6 and TRBJ2-5, with 7 nucleotides matching TRBD1. Germline V gene lookup returns CDR1 SGHDT and CDR2 YYEEEE. The V segment lost 4 bases and the J segment 5 bases; nucleotides outside the gene matches: 8. This CDR3 spans 14 amino acids. The chain's CDR3 is CASSVRQGWETQYF. The CDR3, as DNA: TGTGCCAGCAGCGTAAGACAGGGTTGGGAGACCCAGTACTTC.

The rearrangement joins TRBV27 to TRBJ2-2; D unclear. The CDR3 has 13 residues. Germline assignment: CDR1 MNHEY and CDR2 SMNVEV (reference sequence). V lost 3 bases to trimming and J lost 6 bases, with 8 bases between them. The CDR3 spells CASSLGKSGELFF. CDR3 bases: TGTGCCAGCAGTTTGGGCAAATCCGGGGAGCTGTTTTTT.